Presented here are 12 T cell receptor beta chains from one specimen sequenced in a study of blood T cell repertoires in COVID-19. Sequencing was performed with immunoSEQ multiplex PCR; in TCRdb, only in-frame clones are kept and a portion is missing. The table shows nearly 200,000 clones, with 70% to 90% occurring only once. Sequencing was carried out using peripheral blood. These receptors were taken from a woman in her 70s with active or convalescent COVID-19.

This chain connects TRBV15 to TRBJ2-7; 11 bases are shared with TRBD2. The V gene end was trimmed by 0 bases and the J gene end by 0 bases; junction bases not matched to a gene: 10. Germline-derived CDR1 and CDR2 are LNHNV and YYDKDF (reference sequence). The CDR3 is 19 residues long. The CDR3 region is CATSRDRTSGRASSYEQYF. CDR3 nucleotide sequence: TGTGCCACCAGCAGAGACAGAACTAGCGGGAGAGCCTCCTCCTACGAGCAGTACTTC.

The chain is built from TRBV4-1 and TRBJ2-7; 8 bases map to TRBD2. Looked up from germline, CDR1 is MGHRA and CDR2 is YSYEKL. V lost 0 bases and J lost 7; bases outside the gene matches: 8. The CDR3 runs to 15 residues. CDR3 DNA sequence: TGCGCCAGCAGCCAAGATAACGGGAGGGCAAGGGAGCAGTACTTC. Protein sequence: CASSQDNGRAREQYF.

The CDR3 DNA is TGTGCCAGCAGCTTGGGCGGAGGAAACACCATATATTTT. Translation: CASSLGGGNTIYF. The chain links TRBV5-6 to TRBJ1-3; D is unclear. CDR1 is SGHDT, CDR2 YYEEEE, per germline. The germline V and J ends were trimmed by 0 bases and 4 bases, with 5 bases remaining between them. CDR3 length: 13 amino acids.

The CDR3 reads CASSLRDSGNTIYF. Here the CDR3 DNA reads TGTGCCAGCAGTTTGAGGGACTCTGGAAACACCATATATTTT. The chain uses TRBV28 and TRBJ1-3; D remains unclear. V was cut by 3 bases and J by 0 bases, with 6 bases left in between. CDR3 length: 14 residues. Germline-derived CDR1 and CDR2 are MDHEN and SYDVKM.

V is TRBV5-6 and J is TRBJ2-7; TRBD2 might be the D (6 bases). CDR3 size: 14 residues. From germline, CDR1 is SGHDT and CDR2 YYEEEE. The V end lost 7 bases, the J end lost 4 bases, and 18 bases lay between the germline ends. The CDR3 sequence is CASCRLDYNYEQYF. Here the CDR3 DNA reads TGTGCCAGCTGTCGGTTGGACTACAATTACGAGCAGTACTTC.

The CDR3 sequence: CASSQGRGTGQLAYGYTF. The CDR3, as DNA: TGTGCCAGCAGCCAAGGAAGGGGTACGGGACAGTTAGCCTATGGCTACACCTTC. The chain couples TRBV4-2 to TRBJ1-2, with 7 bases identical to TRBD1. The germline V gene has CDR1 LGHNA and CDR2 YNFKEQ. The junction had 15 bases not matched to a gene; V was cut back by 1 base and J by 4 bases. The CDR3 is made up of 18 amino acids.

This chain links TRBV7-2 with TRBJ2-3, with 14 bases matching TRBD2. V shed 1 base, J shed 2 bases, and the junction held 5 bases outside the gene matches. Germline-derived CDR1 and CDR2 are SGHTA and FQGNSA. CDR3 length: 18 residues. The CDR3 loop is CASSLVGLAGVFTDTQYF. CDR3 DNA sequence: TGTGCCAGCAGCTTAGTGGGACTAGCGGGAGTTTTCACAGATACGCAGTATTTT.

The rearrangement uses TRBV13 and TRBJ2-7, with D possibly matching TRBD2 (5 bases). V shed 5 bases and J shed 0 bases, with 11 bases lying between them. There are 14 residues in the CDR3. Germline lookup yields CDR1 PRHDT and CDR2 FYEKMQ (reference sequence). CDR3 region: CASSRSGSSYEQYF. The CDR3 region has the DNA TGTGCCAGCAGCCGCTCGGGGAGCTCCTACGAGCAGTACTTC.

V is TRBV7-2 and J is TRBJ2-1, with TRBD2 identical over 13 bases. Germline lookup yields CDR1 SGHTA and CDR2 FQGNSA. This CDR3 has 16 residues. V lost 5 bases, J lost 7 bases, and 8 bases stayed unmatched. CDR3 residues: CASSRLGLAGRNEQFF. In nucleotides, the CDR3 is TGTGCCAGCAGCCGCTTGGGACTAGCGGGAAGAAATGAGCAGTTCTTC.

The chain recombines TRBV18 with TRBJ2-1; possible D gene TRBD2, 5 bases. Germline V gene sequence: CDR1 KGHSH, CDR2 LQKENI. The CDR3 spans 14 residues. V gave up 2 bases and J gave up 9 bases, with 14 bases separating them. For the CDR3, the DNA is TGTGCCAGCTCACCAGGGAGAAGTAACCCTGAGCAGTTCTTC. As protein: CASSPGRSNPEQFF.

The rearrangement uses TRBV10-2 and TRBJ2-1; tentative D call: TRBD1 (6 bases). The germline CDR1 and CDR2 sequences are WSHSY and SAAADI. The CDR3 is made up of 13 amino acids. V shed 4 bases and J shed 5 bases, with 9 bases lying between them. CDR3 bases: TGCGCCAGCAGTGTCCAGGGGAACAATGAGCAGTTCTTC. It encodes CASSVQGNNEQFF.

The chain couples TRBV2 to TRBJ2-2; D might be TRBD1 (5 bases). Germline V gene data show CDR1 as SNHLY and CDR2 as FYNNEI. V shed 2 bases and J shed 4 bases, with 11 bases lying between them. This CDR3 spans 15 amino acids. CDR3 sequence reads: CASSETQGRTGELFF. The CDR3 DNA follows: TGTGCCAGCAGTGAAACCCAGGGCCGCACCGGGGAGCTGTTTTTT.